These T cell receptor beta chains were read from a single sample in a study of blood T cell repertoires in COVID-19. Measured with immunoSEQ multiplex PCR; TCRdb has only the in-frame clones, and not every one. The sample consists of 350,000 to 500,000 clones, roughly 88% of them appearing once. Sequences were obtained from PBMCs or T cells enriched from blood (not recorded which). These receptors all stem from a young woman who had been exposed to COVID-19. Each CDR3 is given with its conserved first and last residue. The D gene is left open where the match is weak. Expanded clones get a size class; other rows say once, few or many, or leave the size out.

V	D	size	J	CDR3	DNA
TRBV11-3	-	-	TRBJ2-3	CASSPQGFGADTQYF	TGTGCCAGCAGCCCACAGGGATTTGGTGCAGATACGCAGTATTTT
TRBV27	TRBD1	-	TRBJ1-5	CASSSGQGAYQPQHF	TGTGCCAGCAGTTCGGGACAGGGGGCTTACCAGCCCCAGCATTTT
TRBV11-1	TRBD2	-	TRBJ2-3	CASSLLAGGPTDTQYF	TGTGCCAGCAGCTTATTAGCGGGGGGGCCAACAGATACGCAGTATTTT
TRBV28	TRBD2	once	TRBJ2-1	CATEQRGSGDNEQFF	TGTGCCACCGAACAACGGGGTAGCGGGGATAATGAGCAGTTCTTC
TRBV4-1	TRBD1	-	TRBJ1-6	CASSHPTSQGGDSPLHF	TGCGCCAGCAGCCATCCAACGTCCCAGGGGGGAGATTCACCCCTCCACTTT
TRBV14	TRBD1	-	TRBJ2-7	CASSLRQGFTYEQYF	TGTGCCAGCAGCCTCCGACAGGGGTTTACCTACGAGCAGTACTTC
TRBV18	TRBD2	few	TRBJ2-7	CASSPSASGFYEQYF	TGTGCCAGCTCACCTTCGGCTAGCGGATTTTACGAGCAGTACTTC
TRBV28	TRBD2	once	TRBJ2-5	CASSLSPTLAGVETQYF	TGTGCCAGCAGTTTATCCCCAACTCTAGCGGGGGTTGAGACCCAGTACTTC
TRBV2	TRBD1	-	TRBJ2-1	CASSDDRGYNEQFF	TGTGCCAGCAGTGACGACAGGGGGTACAATGAGCAGTTCTTC
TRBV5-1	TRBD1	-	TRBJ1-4	CASSLSVTGGTIEKLFF	TGCGCCAGCAGCTTGTCGGTGACAGGGGGAACCATTGAAAAACTGTTTTTT
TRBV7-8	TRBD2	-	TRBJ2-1	CASSSTSGGIIYNEQFF	TGTGCCAGCAGCTCGACTAGCGGGGGGATCATTTACAATGAGCAGTTCTTC
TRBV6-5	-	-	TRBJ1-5	CASSRLDSRNQPQHF	TGTGCCAGCAGTCGACTGGACAGCCGCAATCAGCCCCAGCATTTT
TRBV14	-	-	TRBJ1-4	CASSRKASFGRNEKLFF	TGTGCCAGCAGCCGCAAGGCATCATTCGGCAGGAATGAAAAACTGTTTTTT
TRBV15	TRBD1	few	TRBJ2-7	CATSPRPGQGWYEQYF	TGTGCCACCAGCCCCCGCCCCGGACAGGGTTGGTACGAGCAGTACTTC
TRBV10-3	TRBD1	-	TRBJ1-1	CAITGGQGGIMNTEAFF	TGTGCCATCACCGGAGGACAGGGGGGGATCATGAACACTGAAGCTTTCTTT
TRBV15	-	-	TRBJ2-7	CATSRDAGTYEQYF	TGTGCCACCAGCAGAGATGCGGGCACCTACGAGCAGTACTTC
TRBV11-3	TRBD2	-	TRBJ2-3	CASSLRTSGTDTQYF	TGTGCCAGCAGCTTACGTACTAGCGGGACAGATACGCAGTATTTT
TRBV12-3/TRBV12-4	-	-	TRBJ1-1	CASSFGGGPEAFF	TGTGCCAGCAGTTTTGGGGGGGGGCCTGAAGCTTTCTTT
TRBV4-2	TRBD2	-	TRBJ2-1	CASSLGLAGVNEQFF	TGTGCCAGCAGCCTCGGACTAGCGGGAGTAAATGAGCAGTTCTTC
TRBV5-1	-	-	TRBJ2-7	CASSFSRDNSYEQYF	TGCGCCAGCAGTTTCTCTCGGGACAACTCCTACGAGCAGTACTTC
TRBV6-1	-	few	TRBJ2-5	CASSEWRGETQYF	TGTGCCAGCAGTGAATGGAGGGGAGAGACCCAGTACTTC
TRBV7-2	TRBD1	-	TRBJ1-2	CASSPGGEVGGYTF	TGTGCCAGCAGTCCAGGGGGCGAGGTCGGAGGCTACACCTTC
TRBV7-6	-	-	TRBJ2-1	CASSPEGGSSSYNEQFF	TGTGCCAGCAGCCCCGAGGGGGGGAGTAGCTCCTACAATGAGCAGTTCTTC
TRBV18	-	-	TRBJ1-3	CASSPQRDGNTIYF	TGTGCCAGCTCACCCCAGCGGGACGGAAACACCATATATTTT
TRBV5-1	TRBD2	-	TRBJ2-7	CASSPPGRASEQYF	TGCGCCAGCAGCCCCCCCGGGAGGGCCAGCGAGCAGTACTTC
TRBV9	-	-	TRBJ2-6	CASSATIRVGGSGANVLTF	TGTGCCAGCAGCGCGACGATCAGGGTCGGAGGGAGTGGGGCCAACGTCCTGACTTTC
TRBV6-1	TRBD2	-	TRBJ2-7	CASSELSLAGGQYEQYF	TGTGCCAGCAGTGAACTTAGTCTAGCGGGAGGGCAGTACGAGCAGTACTTC
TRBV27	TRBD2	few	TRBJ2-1	CASRLTSVDSYNEQFF	TGTGCCAGCAGACTAACTAGCGTCGACTCCTACAATGAGCAGTTCTTC
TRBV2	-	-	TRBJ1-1	CASSAGYTEAFF	TGTGCCAGCAGTGCCGGGTATACTGAAGCTTTCTTT
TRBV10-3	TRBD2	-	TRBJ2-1	CAISGGPSGDNEQFF	TGTGCCATCAGTGGTGGGCCTAGCGGGGACAATGAGCAGTTCTTC
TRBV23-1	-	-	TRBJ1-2	CASSPNPQTNYGYTF	TGCGCCAGCAGTCCAAATCCGCAGACTAACTATGGCTACACCTTC
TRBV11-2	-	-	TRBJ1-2	CASSARTTGGPYGYTF	TGTGCCAGCAGCGCCCGGACGACAGGCGGCCCCTATGGCTACACCTTC
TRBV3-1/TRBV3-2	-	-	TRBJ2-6	CASSQALRKTASGANVLTF	TGTGCCAGCAGCCAAGCCCTTAGAAAGACAGCCTCTGGGGCCAACGTCCTGACTTTC
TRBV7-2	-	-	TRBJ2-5	CASSLLGAGETQYF	TGTGCCAGCAGCTTATTAGGGGCCGGCGAGACCCAGTACTTC
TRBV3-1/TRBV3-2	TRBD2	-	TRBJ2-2	CASRKRSGTSGEINTGELFF	TGTGCCAGCAGAAAGAGATCCGGGACTAGCGGGGAAATAAACACCGGGGAGCTGTTTTTT
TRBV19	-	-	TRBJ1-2	CASTTGSYGYTF	TGTGCCAGTACAACAGGATCATATGGCTACACCTTC
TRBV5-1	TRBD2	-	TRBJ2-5	CASSPGLAGGLGQETQYF	TGCGCCAGCAGCCCCGGACTAGCGGGGGGGCTTGGGCAAGAGACCCAGTACTTC
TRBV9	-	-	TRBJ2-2	CASSPPAGAGELFF	TGTGCCAGCAGCCCTCCTGCCGGGGCCGGGGAGCTGTTTTTT
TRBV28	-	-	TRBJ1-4	CASSYQSGGGATNEKLFF	TGTGCCAGCAGCTATCAGTCCGGGGGTGGGGCAACTAATGAAAAACTGTTTTTT
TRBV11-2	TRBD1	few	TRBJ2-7	CASSLGHRGSSYEQYF	TGTGCCAGCAGCTTAGGCCACAGGGGTAGCTCCTACGAGCAGTACTTC
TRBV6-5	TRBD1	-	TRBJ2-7	CASSLYPGQGYEQYF	TGTGCCAGCAGTTTATACCCGGGACAGGGCTACGAGCAGTACTTC
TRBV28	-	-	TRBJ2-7	CASSRLRSSYEQYF	TGTGCCAGCAGTCGTCTACGGTCCTCCTACGAGCAGTACTTC
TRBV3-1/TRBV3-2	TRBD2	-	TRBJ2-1	CASSEEYGLVFF	TGTGCCAGCAGCGAAGAGTATGGACTAGTGTTCTTC
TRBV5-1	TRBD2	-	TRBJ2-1	CASSPWTSGRRNEQFF	TGCGCCAGCAGCCCCTGGACTAGCGGGAGGAGGAATGAGCAGTTCTTC
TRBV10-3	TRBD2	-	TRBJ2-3	CAISESGLAGGPVADTQYF	TGTGCCATCAGTGAGTCGGGTCTAGCGGGGGGGCCTGTGGCAGATACGCAGTATTTT
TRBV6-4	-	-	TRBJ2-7	CASSDSCPGSNRYEQYF	TGTGCCAGCAGTGACTCGTGCCCCGGGTCTAATAGATACGAGCAGTACTTC
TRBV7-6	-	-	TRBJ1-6	CASSLLVNSPLHF	TGTGCCAGCAGCTTGCTAGTGAATTCACCCCTCCACTTT
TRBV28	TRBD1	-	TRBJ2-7	CASSLTGGRYEQYF	TGTGCCAGCAGTTTAACAGGGGGCCGATACGAGCAGTACTTC
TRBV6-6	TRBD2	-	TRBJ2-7	CASSRGLAGDPYEQYF	TGTGCCAGCAGCCGCGGACTAGCGGGGGACCCCTACGAGCAGTACTTC
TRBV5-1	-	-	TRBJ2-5	CASSLPEEATQETQYF	TGCGCCAGCAGCTTGCCGGAGGAGGCTACCCAAGAGACCCAGTACTTC
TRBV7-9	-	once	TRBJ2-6	CASSSPSSGANVLTF	TGTGCCAGCAGTTCCCCGTCCTCTGGGGCCAACGTCCTGACTTTC
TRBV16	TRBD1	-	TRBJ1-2	CASSQRTGAYGYTF	TGTGCCAGCAGCCAAAGGACAGGGGCCTATGGCTACACCTTC
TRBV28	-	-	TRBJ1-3	CASGEYSGNTIYF	TGTGCCAGCGGAGAGTACTCTGGAAACACCATATATTTT
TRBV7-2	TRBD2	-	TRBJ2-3	CASSLVSGGTDTQYF	TGTGCCAGCAGCTTAGTTAGCGGGGGAACAGATACGCAGTATTTT
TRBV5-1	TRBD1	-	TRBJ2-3	CASSEDRGLSDTQYF	TGCGCCAGCAGCGAGGACAGGGGGCTTTCAGATACGCAGTATTTT
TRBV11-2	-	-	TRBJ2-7	CASSLTPDSPYEQYF	TGTGCCAGCAGCTTAACCCCGGACAGCCCCTACGAGCAGTACTTC
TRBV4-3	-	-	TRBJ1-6	CASSQGFSLSSPLHF	TGCGCCAGCAGCCAGGGCTTTTCCCTATCTTCACCCCTCCACTTT